This T cell receptor (beta chain) is drawn from a study of blood T cell repertoires in COVID-19. Turning to the study itself: Whether acute or convalescent, the COVID-19 samples came from the United States, Italy and Spain. The cDNA or gDNA used as material had been derived from T cells, B-cell-depleted T cells, or PBMCs.

Authors' processing steps: Amplification of reference gene primers was used by the study to estimate nucleated cell counts. Method: immunoSEQ multiplex PCR; TCRdb's copy keeps in-frame clones and lacks some. The V and J calls and the clone size are those of that table, but D and trimming were determined from the DNA. Of approximately 49,000 clones in the sample, 65% to 85% are singletons; the top ten hold around 1.5%. This clonotype was obtained from a man in his fifties with acute or convalescent COVID-19. Sequenced input: peripheral blood.

In nucleotides, the CDR3 is TGTGCCAGCAGTTTAGGTCCAGGGGGCGGGCAGTTCTTC. Encoded protein: CASSLGPGGGQFF. The chain is built from TRBV27 and TRBJ2-1, with TRBD1 matching 8 bases. V lost 2 bases to trimming and J lost 12 bases; unmatched junction nucleotides: 6. The length of the CDR3 is 13 residues. The germline V gene has CDR1 MNHEY and CDR2 SMNVEV (reference sequence).